This TCR beta chain is drawn from a study of cytotoxic CD8 clonotypes in ibrutinib-treated CLL. Findings and limits, study-wide: Progressing and sustained-remission patients had different sampling times.

CDR1 is LNHNV, CDR2 YYDKDF, per germline (reference sequence). Trimming removed 5 bases from V and 7 bases from J; junction bases left unmatched: 2. The CDR3 is 13 amino acids. Assay used: immunoSEQ multiplex PCR; TCRdb lists only in-frame clones, some missing. The sample carries 150,000 to 250,000 clones, around 70% recorded once. Worth noting for this clone: Its antigen is undetermined.

This receptor was identified in a human donor with chronic lymphocytic leukemia. The J gene is TRBJ2-2, the V gene TRBV15; 9 nucleotides agree with TRBD2. The source was PBMCs, collected after 24 months of ibrutinib treatment. The CDR3 region is CATSPAGGGELFF. CDR3 sequence (DNA): TGTGCCACCAGCCCAGCGGGGGGCGGGGAGCTGTTTTTT.